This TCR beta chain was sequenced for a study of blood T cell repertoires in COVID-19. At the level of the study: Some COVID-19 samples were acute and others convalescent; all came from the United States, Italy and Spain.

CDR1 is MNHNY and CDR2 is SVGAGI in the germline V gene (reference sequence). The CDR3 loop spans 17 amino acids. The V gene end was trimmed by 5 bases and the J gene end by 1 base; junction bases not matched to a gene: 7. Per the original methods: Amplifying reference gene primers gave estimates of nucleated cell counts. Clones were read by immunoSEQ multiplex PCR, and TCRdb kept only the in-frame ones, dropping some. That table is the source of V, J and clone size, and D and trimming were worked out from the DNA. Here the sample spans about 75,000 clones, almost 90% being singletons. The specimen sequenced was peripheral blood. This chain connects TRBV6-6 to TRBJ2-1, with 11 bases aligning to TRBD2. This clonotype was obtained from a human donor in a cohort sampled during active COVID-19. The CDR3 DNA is TGTGCCAGCAGTCTTTTAGGACTAGCGGGTTCCTACAATGAGCAGTTCTTC. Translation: CASSLLGLAGSYNEQFF.